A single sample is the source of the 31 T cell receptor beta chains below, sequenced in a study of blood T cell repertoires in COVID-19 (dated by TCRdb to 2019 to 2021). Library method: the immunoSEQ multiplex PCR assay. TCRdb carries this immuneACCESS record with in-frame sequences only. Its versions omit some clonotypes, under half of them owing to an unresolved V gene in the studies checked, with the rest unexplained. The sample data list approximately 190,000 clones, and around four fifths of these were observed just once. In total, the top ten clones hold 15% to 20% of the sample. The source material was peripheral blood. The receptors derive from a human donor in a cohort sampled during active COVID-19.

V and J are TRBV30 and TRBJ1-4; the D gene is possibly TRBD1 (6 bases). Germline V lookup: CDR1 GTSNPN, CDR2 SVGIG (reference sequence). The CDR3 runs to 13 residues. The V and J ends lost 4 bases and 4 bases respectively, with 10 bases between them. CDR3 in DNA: TGTGCCTGGAACGGACAGAGTAATGAAAAACTGTTTTTT. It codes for CAWNGQSNEKLFF.

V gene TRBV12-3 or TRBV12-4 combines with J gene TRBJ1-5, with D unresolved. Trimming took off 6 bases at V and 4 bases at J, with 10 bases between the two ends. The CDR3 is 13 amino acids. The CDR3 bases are TGTGCCAGCAGCCGGGATTATAATCAGCCCCAGCATTTT. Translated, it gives CASSRDYNQPQHF.

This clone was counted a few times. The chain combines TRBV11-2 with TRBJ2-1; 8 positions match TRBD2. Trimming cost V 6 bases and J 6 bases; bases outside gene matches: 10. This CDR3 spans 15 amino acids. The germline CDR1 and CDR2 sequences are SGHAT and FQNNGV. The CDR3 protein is CASRWGLGLGNEQFF. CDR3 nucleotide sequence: TGTGCCAGCAGATGGGGACTAGGACTAGGCAATGAGCAGTTCTTC. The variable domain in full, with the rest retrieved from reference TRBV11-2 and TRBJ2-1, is EAGVAQSPRYKIIEKRQSVAFWCNPISGHATLYWYQQILGQGPKLLIQFQNNGVVDDSQLPKDRFSAERLKGVDSTLKIQPAKLEDSAVYLCASRWGLGLGNEQFFGPGTRLTVL.

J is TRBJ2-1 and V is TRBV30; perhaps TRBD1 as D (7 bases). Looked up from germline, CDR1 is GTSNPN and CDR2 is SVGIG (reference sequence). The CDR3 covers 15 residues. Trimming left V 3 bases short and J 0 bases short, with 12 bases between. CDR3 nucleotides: TGTGCCTGGAGACCAGGGGGGAGCTCCTACAATGAGCAGTTCTTC. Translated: CAWRPGGSSYNEQFF.

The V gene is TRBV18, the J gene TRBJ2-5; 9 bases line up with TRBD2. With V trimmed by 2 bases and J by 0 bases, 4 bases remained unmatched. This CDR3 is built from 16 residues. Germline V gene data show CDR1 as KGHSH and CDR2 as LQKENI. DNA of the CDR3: TGTGCCAGCTCACCAGGTGCGGGAGGGTACCAAGAGACCCAGTACTTC. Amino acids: CASSPGAGGYQETQYF.

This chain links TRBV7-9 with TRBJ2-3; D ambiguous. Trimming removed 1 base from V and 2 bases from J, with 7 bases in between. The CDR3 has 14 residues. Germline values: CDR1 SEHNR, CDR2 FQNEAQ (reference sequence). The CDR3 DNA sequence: TGTGCCAGCAGCTTAGGTCGAGACACAGATACGCAGTATTTT. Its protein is CASSLGRDTDTQYF.

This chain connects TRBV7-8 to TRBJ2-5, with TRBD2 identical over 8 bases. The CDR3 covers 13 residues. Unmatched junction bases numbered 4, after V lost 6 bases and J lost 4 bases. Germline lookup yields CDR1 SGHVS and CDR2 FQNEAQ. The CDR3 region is CASRFSGAETQYF. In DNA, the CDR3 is TGTGCCAGCAGGTTTAGCGGGGCAGAGACCCAGTACTTC.

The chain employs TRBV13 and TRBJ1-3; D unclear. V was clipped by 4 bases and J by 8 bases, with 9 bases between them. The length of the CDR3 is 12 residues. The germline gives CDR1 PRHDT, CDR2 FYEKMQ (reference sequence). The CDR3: CASSSLEDTIYF. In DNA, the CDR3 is TGTGCCAGCAGCTCTTTGGAGGACACCATATATTTT.

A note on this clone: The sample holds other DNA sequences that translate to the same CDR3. The CDR3 is CASSLGRNTEAFF. The CDR3 DNA follows: TGTGCCAGCAGTTTAGGTAGGAACACTGAAGCTTTCTTT. The rearrangement uses TRBV12-3 or TRBV12-4 and TRBJ1-1, with D uncertain. V lost 1 base and J lost 1, with 4 bases in between. This CDR3 is 13 amino acids long.

The CDR3 nucleotides read TGTGCCACCAGTGATTCTGGACAGGGAGGGGGTGTAAGTACAGATACGCAGTATTTT. Protein: CATSDSGQGGGVSTDTQYF. The J gene is TRBJ2-3, the V gene TRBV24-1; D may be TRBD1 (8 bases). Germline V CDR1 and CDR2: KGHDR, SFDVKD. Trimming took off 2 bases at V and 3 bases at J, with 23 bases between the two ends. The CDR3 is 19 amino acids.

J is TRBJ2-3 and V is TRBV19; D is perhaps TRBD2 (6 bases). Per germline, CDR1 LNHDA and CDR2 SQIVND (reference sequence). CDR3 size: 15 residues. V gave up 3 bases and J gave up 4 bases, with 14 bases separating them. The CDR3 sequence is CASSMGTGAPDTQYF. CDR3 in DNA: TGTGCCAGTAGTATGGGGACGGGAGCCCCAGATACGCAGTATTTT.

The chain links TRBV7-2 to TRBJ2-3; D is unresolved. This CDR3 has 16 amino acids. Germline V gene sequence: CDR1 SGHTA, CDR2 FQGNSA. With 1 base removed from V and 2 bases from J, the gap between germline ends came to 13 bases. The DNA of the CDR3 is TGTGCCAGCAGCTTAGGAACGCGGCTGAACACAGATACGCAGTATTTT. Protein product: CASSLGTRLNTDTQYF.

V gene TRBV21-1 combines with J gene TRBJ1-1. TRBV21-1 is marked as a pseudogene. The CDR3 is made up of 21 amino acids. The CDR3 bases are TGTGCCAGCAGCGCCACACAGAGTCCCGCAGGAAGAAGAGCGGGGAACACTGAAGCTTTCTTT. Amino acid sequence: CASSATQSPAGRRAGNTEAFF.

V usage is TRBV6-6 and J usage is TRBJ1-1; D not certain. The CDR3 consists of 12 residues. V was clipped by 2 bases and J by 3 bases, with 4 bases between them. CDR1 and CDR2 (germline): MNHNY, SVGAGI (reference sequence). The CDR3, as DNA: TGTGCCAGCAGTTACCCGGACACTGAAGCTTTCTTT. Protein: CASSYPDTEAFF.

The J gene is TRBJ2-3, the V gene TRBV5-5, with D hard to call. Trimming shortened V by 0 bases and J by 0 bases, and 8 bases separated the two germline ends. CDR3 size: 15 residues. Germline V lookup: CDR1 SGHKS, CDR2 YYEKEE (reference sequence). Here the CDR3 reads CASSLDQTSTDTQYF. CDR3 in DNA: TGTGCCAGCAGCTTGGACCAGACTAGCACAGATACGCAGTATTTT.

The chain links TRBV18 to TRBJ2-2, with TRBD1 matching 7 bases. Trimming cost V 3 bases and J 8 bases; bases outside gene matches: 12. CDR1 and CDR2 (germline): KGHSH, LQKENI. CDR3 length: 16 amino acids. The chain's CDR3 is CASSPIPGTVTGELFF. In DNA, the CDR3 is TGTGCCAGCTCACCTATCCCGGGGACAGTAACGGGGGAGCTGTTTTTT.

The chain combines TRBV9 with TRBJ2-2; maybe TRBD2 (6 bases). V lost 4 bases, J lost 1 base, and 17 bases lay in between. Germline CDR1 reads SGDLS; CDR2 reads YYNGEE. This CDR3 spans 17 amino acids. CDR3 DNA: TGTGCCAGCAGCCTACATCTGGGGGGAGGGAACACCGGGGAGCTGTTTTTT. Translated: CASSLHLGGGNTGELFF.

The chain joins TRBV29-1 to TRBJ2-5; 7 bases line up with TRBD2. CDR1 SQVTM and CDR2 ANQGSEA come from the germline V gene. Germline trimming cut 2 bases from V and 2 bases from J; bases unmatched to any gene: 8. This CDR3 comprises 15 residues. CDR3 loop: CSVERAGVQQETQYF. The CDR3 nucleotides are TGCAGCGTTGAAAGGGCGGGAGTGCAACAAGAGACCCAGTACTTC. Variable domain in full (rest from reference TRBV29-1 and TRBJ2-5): SAVISQKPSRDICQRGTSLTIQCQVDSQVTMMFWYRQQPGQSLTLIATANQGSEATYESGFVIDKFPISRPNLTFSTLTVSNMSPEDSSIYLCSVERAGVQQETQYFGPGTRLLVL.

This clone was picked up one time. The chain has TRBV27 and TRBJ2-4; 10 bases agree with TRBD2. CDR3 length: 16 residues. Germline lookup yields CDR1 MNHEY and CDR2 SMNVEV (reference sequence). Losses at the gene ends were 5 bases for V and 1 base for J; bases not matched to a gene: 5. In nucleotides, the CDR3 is TGTGCCAGCAGTCGTCTTAGCGGGAGGGCCAAAAACATTCAGTACTTC. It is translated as CASSRLSGRAKNIQYF.

In DNA form, the CDR3 reads TGTGCCAGCAGCTCCGGGACAGGGGGACATCAGCCCCAGCATTTT. Amino acids: CASSSGTGGHQPQHF. The V gene is TRBV7-8, the J gene TRBJ1-5; 11 bases are a match to TRBD1. Trimming cost V 4 bases and J 5 bases; bases outside gene matches: 4. This CDR3 is built from 15 residues. Per germline, CDR1 SGHVS and CDR2 FQNEAQ.

CDR3 amino acids: CASRARQGANNSPLHF. CDR3 bases: TGTGCCAGCAGGGCAAGACAGGGGGCTAATAATTCACCCCTCCACTTT. The gene calls are TRBV5-5 and TRBJ1-6, with TRBD1 matching 10 bases. Germline trimming cut 5 bases from V and 5 bases from J; bases unmatched to any gene: 7. Looked up from germline, CDR1 is SGHKS and CDR2 is YYEKEE (reference sequence). This CDR3 comprises 16 residues.

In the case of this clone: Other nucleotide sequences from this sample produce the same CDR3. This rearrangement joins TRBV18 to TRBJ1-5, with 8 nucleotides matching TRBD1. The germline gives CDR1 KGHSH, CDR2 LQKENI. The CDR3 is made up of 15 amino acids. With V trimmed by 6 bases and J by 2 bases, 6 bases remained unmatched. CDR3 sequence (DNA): TGTGCCAGCTCCCCCGGGACAGGTGGCAATCAGCCCCAGCATTTT. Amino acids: CASSPGTGGNQPQHF.

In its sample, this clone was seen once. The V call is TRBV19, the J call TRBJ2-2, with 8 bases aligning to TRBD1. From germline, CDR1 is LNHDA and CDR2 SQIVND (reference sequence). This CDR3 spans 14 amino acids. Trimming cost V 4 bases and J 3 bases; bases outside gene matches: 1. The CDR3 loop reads CASSTGGYTGELFF. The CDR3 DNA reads TGTGCCAGTAGTACAGGGGGCTACACCGGGGAGCTGTTTTTT.

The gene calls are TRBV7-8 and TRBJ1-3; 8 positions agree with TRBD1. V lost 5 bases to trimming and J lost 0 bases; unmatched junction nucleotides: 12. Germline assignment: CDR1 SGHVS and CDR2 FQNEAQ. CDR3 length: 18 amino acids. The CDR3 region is CASSPLYWDRSSGNTIYF. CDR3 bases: TGTGCCAGCAGCCCACTGTATTGGGACAGGAGCTCTGGAAACACCATATATTTT.

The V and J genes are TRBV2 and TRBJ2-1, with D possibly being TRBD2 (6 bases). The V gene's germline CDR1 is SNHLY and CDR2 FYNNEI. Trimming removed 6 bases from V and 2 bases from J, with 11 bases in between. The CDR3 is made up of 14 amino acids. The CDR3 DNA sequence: TGTGCCAGCAGAGTACTAGCCGCCTACAATGAGCAGTTCTTC. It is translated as CASRVLAAYNEQFF.

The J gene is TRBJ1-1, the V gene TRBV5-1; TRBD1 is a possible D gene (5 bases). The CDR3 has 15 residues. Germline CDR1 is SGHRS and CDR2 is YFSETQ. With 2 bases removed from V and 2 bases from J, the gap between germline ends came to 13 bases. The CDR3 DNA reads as TGCGCCAGCAGCTTTGGGGCTGGAAGTAACACTGAAGCTTTCTTT. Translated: CASSFGAGSNTEAFF.

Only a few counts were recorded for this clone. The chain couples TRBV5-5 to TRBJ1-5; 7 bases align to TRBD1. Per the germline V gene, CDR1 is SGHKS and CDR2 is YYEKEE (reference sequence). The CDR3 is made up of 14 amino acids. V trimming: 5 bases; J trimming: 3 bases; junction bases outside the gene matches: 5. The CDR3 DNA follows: TGTGCCAGCAGGCCGGGACAGAACAATCAGCCCCAGCATTTT. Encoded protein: CASRPGQNNQPQHF.

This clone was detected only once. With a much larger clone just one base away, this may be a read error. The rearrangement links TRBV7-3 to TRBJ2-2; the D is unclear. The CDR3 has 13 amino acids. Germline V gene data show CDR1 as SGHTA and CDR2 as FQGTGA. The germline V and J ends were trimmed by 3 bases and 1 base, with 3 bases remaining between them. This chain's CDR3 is CASSFKNTGELFF. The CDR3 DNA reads TGTGCCAGCAGCTTCAAGAACACCGGGGAGCTGTTTTTT.

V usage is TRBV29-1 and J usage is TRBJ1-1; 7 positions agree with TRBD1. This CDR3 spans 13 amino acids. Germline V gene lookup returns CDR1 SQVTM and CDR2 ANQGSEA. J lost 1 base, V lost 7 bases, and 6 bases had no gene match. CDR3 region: CSGTGVANTEAFF. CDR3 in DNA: TGCAGCGGTACAGGGGTTGCGAACACTGAAGCTTTCTTT.

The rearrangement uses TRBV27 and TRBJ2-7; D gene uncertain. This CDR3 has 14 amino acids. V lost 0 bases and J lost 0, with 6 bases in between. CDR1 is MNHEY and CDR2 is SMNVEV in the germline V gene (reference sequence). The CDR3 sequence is CASSLSFGSYEQYF. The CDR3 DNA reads TGTGCCAGCAGTTTATCTTTCGGCTCCTACGAGCAGTACTTC.

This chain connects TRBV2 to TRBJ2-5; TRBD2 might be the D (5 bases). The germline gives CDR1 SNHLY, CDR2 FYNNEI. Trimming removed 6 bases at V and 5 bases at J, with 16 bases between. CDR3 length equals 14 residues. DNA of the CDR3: TGTGCCAGCAGCGGGAAATTGACGGAGGAGACCCAGTACTTC. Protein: CASSGKLTEETQYF.